The present entry profiles one T cell receptor beta chain with its context. Sample time point: newly diagnosed GD, antithyroid drugs for less than 3 months. Preparation of the TCR library used RNA extracted from PBMCs. Arm-PCR of CDR3 regions and iRepertoire HTBI primers were the basis on which TCR beta libraries were built. In TCRdb, the multiplex PCR reads were re-called with MiXCR into one record per CDR3 protein. Altogether a few hundred thousand distinct CDR3 sequences are present, 20% to 25% being singletons, with the ten largest covering 11% to 15%. Trimming pared 2 bases from V and 0 bases from J, leaving 8 bases between. CDR3 length equals 15 residues. Germline V lookup: CDR1 MDHEN, CDR2 SYDVKM. The sample is drawn from a study of regulatory T cells in long-lasting Graves disease.

The input for sequencing was peripheral blood mononuclear cells (PBMCs), taken at new diagnosis, from a patient treated with antithyroid drugs. The clonotype originates from a female donor with Graves disease. V gene TRBV28 combines with J gene TRBJ1-3, with a weak D call TRBD1 (6 bases). This CDR3 is CASSLGTTSGNTIYF. For the CDR3, the DNA is TGTGCCAGCAGTTTAGGGACAACCTCTGGAAACACCATATATTTT.